Presented here are 28 T cell receptor beta chains from one specimen sequenced in a study of blood T cell repertoires in COVID-19. The repertoire was sequenced with immunoSEQ multiplex PCR; TCRdb's copy has only in-frame clones and lacks some. Here the sample spans more than 200,000 clones, approximately 86% being singletons. Input material: PBMCs or T cells enriched from blood (not recorded which). Receptors were obtained from a woman in her forties or fifties who had recovered from COVID-19.

The chain carries TRBV14 and TRBJ2-7; TRBD2 matches 8 bases. With 0 bases clipped from V and 6 bases from J, the junction kept 10 bases outside the gene matches. The germline CDR1 and CDR2 sequences are SGHDN and FVKESK. The length of the CDR3 is 16 residues. The chain's CDR3 is CASSQDLGTRSREQYF. In DNA form, the CDR3 reads TGTGCCAGCAGCCAAGATCTAGGGACTAGATCGCGCGAGCAGTACTTC.

The rearrangement joins TRBV28 to TRBJ2-1; 8 bases are a match to TRBD2. Germline trimming cut 2 bases from V and 4 bases from J; bases unmatched to any gene: 13. The germline gives CDR1 MDHEN, CDR2 SYDVKM. The CDR3 has 18 amino acids. This CDR3 is CASSLPTSGGGGYNEQFF. The DNA of the CDR3 is TGTGCCAGCAGTTTACCCACCTCCGGGGGGGGAGGGTACAATGAGCAGTTCTTC.

The gene calls are TRBV10-3 and TRBJ1-1; D possibly corresponds to TRBD1 (5 bases). Trimming pared 2 bases from V and 6 bases from J, leaving 13 bases between. Germline assignment: CDR1 ENHRY and CDR2 SYGVKD. This CDR3 comprises 14 residues. The CDR3 DNA is TGTGCCATCAGTGAGACCCACGGGGGTGCTGAAGCTTTCTTT. It codes for CAISETHGGAEAFF.

The chain recombines TRBV7-8 with TRBJ1-2; no clear D. V was shortened by 2 bases and J by 7 bases, with 8 bases between the two germline ends. This CDR3 has 12 amino acids. CDR1 SGHVS and CDR2 FQNEAQ come from the germline V gene. This chain's CDR3 is CASSLPELGYTF. In DNA, the CDR3 is TGTGCCAGCAGCTTACCCGAACTTGGCTACACCTTC.

This chain links TRBV6-6 with TRBJ2-1, with 7 bases lining up with TRBD2. CDR1 and CDR2 from the germline V gene are MNHNY and SVGAGI (reference sequence). With 5 bases clipped from V and 2 bases from J, the junction kept 21 bases outside the gene matches. The CDR3 has 20 amino acids. CDR3 protein: CASSRTFASGTSGAYNEQFF. The CDR3 nucleotides read TGTGCCAGCAGTCGAACGTTCGCTAGCGGCACATCCGGGGCCTACAATGAGCAGTTCTTC.

V and J are TRBV5-1 and TRBJ1-6; no clear D gene. The CDR3 covers 14 residues. V was pared by 4 bases and J by 9 bases, with 14 bases between. CDR1 is SGHRS, CDR2 YFSETQ, per germline. DNA for the CDR3: TGCGCCAGCAGCCCTCGAGGCGGTGGTTCACCCCTCCACTTT. Its protein is CASSPRGGGSPLHF.

This rearrangement joins TRBV5-6 to TRBJ2-7, with 11 bases identical to TRBD2. The CDR3 totals 15 residues. Germline loops: CDR1 SGHDT, CDR2 YYEEEE. V lost 3 bases, J lost 7 bases, and 9 bases stayed unmatched. The CDR3 protein is CASSSSGTSGGEQYF. CDR3 bases: TGTGCCAGCAGCTCCTCCGGGACTAGCGGAGGTGAGCAGTACTTC.

The chain recombines TRBV18 with TRBJ2-1, with 10 bases lining up with TRBD1. The CDR3 spans 16 residues. Trimming cost V 4 bases and J 3 bases; bases outside gene matches: 6. Germline lookup yields CDR1 KGHSH and CDR2 LQKENI. In nucleotides, the CDR3 is TGTGCCAGCTCACAATCCCGGGACAGGGGCTACAATGAGCAGTTCTTC. Translated, it gives CASSQSRDRGYNEQFF. The variable domain in full, completed from reference TRBV18 and TRBJ2-1, reads NAGVMQNPRHLVRRRGQEARLRCSPMKGHSHVYWYRQLPEEGLKFMVYLQKENIIDESGMPKERFSAEFPKEGPSILRIQQVVRGDSAAYFCASSQSRDRGYNEQFFGPGTRLTVL.

This clone appeared a few times. The V and J genes are TRBV30 and TRBJ2-1, with TRBD2 matching over 13 bases. The V segment lost 2 bases and the J segment 7 bases; nucleotides outside the gene matches: 5. CDR3 length: 15 amino acids. The germline CDR1 and CDR2 sequences are GTSNPN and SVGIG (reference sequence). The CDR3 region is CAWSFWTSGSNEQFF. Here the CDR3 DNA reads TGTGCCTGGAGTTTTTGGACTAGCGGGAGTAATGAGCAGTTCTTC.

In its sample, this clone was seen once. This chain links TRBV3-1 (or the pseudogene TRBV3-2) with TRBJ2-1, with 8 positions matching TRBD1. V lost 4 bases to trimming and J lost 3 bases; unmatched junction nucleotides: 14. The length of the CDR3 is 18 residues. CDR1 and CDR2 from the germline V gene are LGHDT and YNNKEL (reference sequence). CDR3 nucleotide sequence: TGTGCCAGCAGCCGAAAAAGGCCGGACAGGGCTAACTACAATGAGCAGTTCTTC. Its protein is CASSRKRPDRANYNEQFF.

This clone was seen more than once but under ten times. The rearrangement joins TRBV28 to TRBJ1-1; 8 bases are a match to TRBD1. The germline gives CDR1 MDHEN, CDR2 SYDVKM. Germline trimming cut 2 bases from V and 3 bases from J; bases unmatched to any gene: 5. The CDR3 totals 15 residues. CDR3 in amino acids: CASSLGSGGHTEAFF. The DNA for the CDR3 is TGTGCCAGCAGTTTAGGGTCAGGGGGCCACACTGAAGCTTTCTTT.

The chain has TRBV2 and TRBJ1-4; 10 bases map to TRBD1. The V gene end was trimmed by 5 bases and the J gene end by 11 bases; junction bases not matched to a gene: 5. The CDR3 loop spans 13 amino acids. From germline, CDR1 is SNHLY and CDR2 FYNNEI. CDR3 amino acids: CASSSDRGGKLFF. CDR3 coding DNA: TGTGCCAGCAGTTCGGACAGGGGGGGGAAACTGTTTTTT.

This rearrangement joins TRBV18 to TRBJ1-5; D gene ambiguous. V was shortened by 3 bases and J by 0 bases, with 6 bases between the two germline ends. This CDR3 is built from 14 residues. The germline V gene encodes CDR1 KGHSH and CDR2 LQKENI. CDR3 nucleotides: TGTGCCAGCTCACCGATAGATAGCAATCAGCCCCAGCATTTT. Translating it yields CASSPIDSNQPQHF.

The V and J genes are TRBV6-4 and TRBJ2-3, with D possibly matching TRBD2 (5 bases). V lost 5 bases and J 2 bases, leaving 17 bases between the germline ends. Germline values: CDR1 MRHNA, CDR2 SNTAGT. This CDR3 region has 16 residues. The CDR3 spells CASSSYGGLTTDTQYF. The CDR3 coding sequence is TGTGCCAGCAGTTCCTACGGAGGACTCACCACAGATACGCAGTATTTT.

The chain recombines TRBV11-2 with TRBJ1-3; TRBD1 is a possible D gene (5 bases). Deletions cut 1 base from V and 4 bases from J, with 17 bases between. The CDR3 has 17 residues. The germline CDR1 and CDR2 sequences are SGHAT and FQNNGV. The CDR3 DNA reads as TGTGCCAGCAGCTTAGGTTCTCCGGCCACAGGAGGAAACACCATATATTTT. This translates into CASSLGSPATGGNTIYF. The full variable domain, its missing parts supplied by reference TRBV11-2 and TRBJ1-3, is EAGVAQSPRYKIIEKRQSVAFWCNPISGHATLYWYQQILGQGPKLLIQFQNNGVVDDSQLPKDRFSAERLKGVDSTLKIQPAKLEDSAVYLCASSLGSPATGGNTIYFGEGSWLTVV.

The chain couples TRBV5-6 to TRBJ1-5; D possibly corresponds to TRBD1 (5 bases). Per the germline V gene, CDR1 is SGHDT and CDR2 is YYEEEE. V was clipped by 4 bases and J by 0 bases, with 14 bases between them. The CDR3 covers 16 residues. The chain's CDR3 is CASSRWTPFSNQPQHF. DNA for the CDR3: TGTGCCAGCAGCCGGTGGACACCCTTTAGCAATCAGCCCCAGCATTTT.

The chain uses TRBV7-2 and TRBJ2-5, with D possibly TRBD1 on 7 matching bases. Germline CDR1 SGHTA, CDR2 FQGNSA. The V end was cut by 3 bases, the J end by 5 bases, with 10 bases between. CDR3 length: 13 amino acids. The CDR3 DNA is TGTGCCAGCAGCTTGGCAGGGGGGGAGACCCAGTACTTC. Translated, it gives CASSLAGGETQYF.

The J gene is TRBJ1-2, the V gene TRBV6-5, with a tentative D call TRBD1 (6 bases). The V gene lost 8 bases and the J gene lost 4 bases, with 14 bases spanning the gap. CDR3 length: 13 amino acids. Germline lookup yields CDR1 MNHEY and CDR2 SVGAGI. The CDR3 nucleotides read TGTGCCAGCCAGCCATTGGACAGCTATGGCTACACCTTC. Translating it yields CASQPLDSYGYTF.

The V gene is TRBV7-2, the J gene TRBJ2-7; TRBD1 matches at 11 bases. The V segment lost 5 bases and the J segment 1 base; nucleotides outside the gene matches: 4. Germline V gene lookup returns CDR1 SGHTA and CDR2 FQGNSA. This CDR3 region has 15 residues. CDR3 in DNA: TGTGCCAGCAGCCGCCGGGACAGGGGGTCCTACGAGCAGTACTTC. It translates to CASSRRDRGSYEQYF.

The V gene is TRBV2, the J gene TRBJ2-1; 10 bases are shared with TRBD1. Germline trimming cut 6 bases from V and 2 bases from J; bases unmatched to any gene: 4. The CDR3 covers 15 residues. Germline V CDR1 and CDR2: SNHLY, FYNNEI. The CDR3: CASRGTGVTYNEQFF. CDR3 bases: TGTGCCAGCAGGGGGACAGGGGTAACCTACAATGAGCAGTTCTTC.

V usage is TRBV2 and J usage is TRBJ2-7, with D possibly matching TRBD2 (6 bases). Germline assignment: CDR1 SNHLY and CDR2 FYNNEI. There are 12 residues in the CDR3. Trimming stripped 9 bases from V and 2 bases from J, with 11 bases between. CDR3 amino acids: CASTGTPYEQYF. CDR3 nucleotides: TGTGCCAGTACCGGGACTCCCTACGAGCAGTACTTC.

Comment on this clone: Other DNA sequences in the sample encode the same CDR3. The V call is TRBV6-5, the J call TRBJ2-3; no clear D. The germline V gene has CDR1 MNHEY and CDR2 SVGAGI. The CDR3 sequence is 13 residues long. V was clipped by 4 bases and J by 3 bases, with 8 bases between them. The CDR3 sequence is CASSSPGTDTQYF. CDR3 bases: TGTGCCAGCAGTTCCCCCGGGACAGATACGCAGTATTTT.

V and J are TRBV7-9 and TRBJ1-6; D unclear. V gave up 5 bases and J gave up 8 bases, with 10 bases separating them. Germline loops: CDR1 SEHNR, CDR2 FQNEAQ (reference sequence). The CDR3 runs 13 residues. The CDR3: CASSSKTDSPLHF. The CDR3 region has the DNA TGTGCCAGCAGCAGTAAAACGGATTCACCCCTCCACTTT.

This sequence joins TRBV9 and TRBJ1-2, with D possibly matching TRBD1 (6 bases). The CDR3 is 18 residues long. V was cut by 1 base and J by 6 bases, with 25 bases left in between. Germline V gene data show CDR1 as SGDLS and CDR2 as YYNGEE. CDR3 in amino acids: CASSVTTRLPSGGDGYTF. In DNA form, the CDR3 reads TGTGCCAGCAGCGTAACAACCCGTCTCCCCTCGGGGGGCGATGGCTACACCTTC.

V is TRBV28 and J is TRBJ2-2; TRBD1 matches at 11 bases. Germline V lookup: CDR1 MDHEN, CDR2 SYDVKM. The trim removed 3 bases at V and 4 bases at J, leaving 4 bases unmatched. This CDR3 has 16 amino acids. CDR3 residues: CASSFFGQGATGELFF. The CDR3 bases are TGTGCCAGCAGTTTTTTCGGACAGGGGGCCACCGGGGAGCTGTTTTTT.

The chain employs TRBV19 and TRBJ2-7; tentatively, D is TRBD2 (6 bases). The CDR3 spans 15 residues. CDR1 is LNHDA, CDR2 SQIVND, per germline (reference sequence). The V end lost 4 bases, the J end lost 0 bases, and 13 bases lay between the germline ends. The CDR3 here is CASSNRDGSSYEQYF. In nucleotides, the CDR3 is TGTGCCAGTAGTAACCGGGACGGGAGCTCCTACGAGCAGTACTTC.

The chain employs TRBV5-4 and TRBJ2-1; 11 nucleotides align to TRBD2. This CDR3 comprises 16 residues. Trimming removed 4 bases from V and 6 bases from J; junction bases left unmatched: 9. Germline CDR1 SGHNT, CDR2 YYREEE (reference sequence). CDR3 bases: TGTGCCAGCAGCCCCAAGACTAGCGGGGCCTTCAATGAGCAGTTCTTC. Translated: CASSPKTSGAFNEQFF.

The sample holds a few counts of this clone. The genes are TRBV12-3 or TRBV12-4 and TRBJ2-7, with TRBD2 as a possible D gene (6 bases). V was clipped by 3 bases and J by 8 bases, with 8 bases between them. The CDR3 length is 11 residues. For the CDR3, the DNA is TGTGCCAGCAGTTTTGGAGGGCAGCAGTACTTC. Translating it yields CASSFGGQQYF.